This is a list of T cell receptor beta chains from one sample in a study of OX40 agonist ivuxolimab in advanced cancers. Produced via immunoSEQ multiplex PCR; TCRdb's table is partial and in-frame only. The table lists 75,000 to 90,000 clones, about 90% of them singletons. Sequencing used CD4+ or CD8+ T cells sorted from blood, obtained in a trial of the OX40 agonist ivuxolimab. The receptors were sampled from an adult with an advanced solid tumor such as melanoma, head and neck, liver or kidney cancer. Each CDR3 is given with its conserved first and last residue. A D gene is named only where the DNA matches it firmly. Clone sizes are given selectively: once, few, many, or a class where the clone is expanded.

CDR3 protein: CASSHPSGLIEQFF; CDR3 DNA: TGTGCCAGCAGCCACCCCTCAGGTCTCATTGAGCAGTTCTTC; clone size: NA; J gene: TRBJ2-1; V gene: TRBV7-2; D gene: NA
CDR3 protein: CASSPRDSSSGANVLTF; CDR3 DNA: TGCGCCAGCAGCCCCCGGGACAGCAGCTCTGGGGCCAACGTCCTGACTTTC; clone size: NA; J gene: TRBJ2-6; V gene: TRBV4-1; D gene: TRBD1
CDR3 protein: CASTQGLNTEAFF; CDR3 DNA: TGTGCCAGCACACAGGGCCTGAACACTGAAGCTTTCTTT; clone size: NA; J gene: TRBJ1-1; V gene: TRBV2; D gene: NA
CDR3 protein: CASSKFTTEGYTF; CDR3 DNA: TGTGCCAGCAGCAAATTTACTACGGAGGGCTACACCTTC; clone size: NA; J gene: TRBJ1-2; V gene: TRBV5-4; D gene: NA
CDR3 protein: CASSLQGAPYGEAFF; CDR3 DNA: TGTGCCAGCAGCTTACAGGGGGCGCCGTACGGTGAAGCTTTCTTT; clone size: NA; J gene: TRBJ1-1; V gene: TRBV7-2; D gene: TRBD1
CDR3 protein: CASSQEGIGVNTGELFF; CDR3 DNA: TGCGCCAGCAGCCAAGAAGGCATAGGGGTGAACACCGGGGAGCTGTTTTTT; clone size: NA; J gene: TRBJ2-2; V gene: TRBV4-1; D gene: NA
CDR3 protein: CASTKKVNTEAFF; CDR3 DNA: TGTGCCTCAACGAAGAAGGTGAACACTGAAGCTTTCTTT; clone size: NA; J gene: TRBJ1-1; V gene: TRBV30; D gene: NA
CDR3 protein: CASSELKLDTQYF; CDR3 DNA: TGTGCCAGCAGTGAGCTTAAACTCGATACGCAGTATTTT; clone size: once; J gene: TRBJ2-3; V gene: TRBV25-1; D gene: NA
CDR3 protein: CASSSPGPKGGELFF; CDR3 DNA: TGTGCCAGCAGTTCACCGGGCCCTAAGGGCGGGGAGCTGTTTTTT; clone size: NA; J gene: TRBJ2-2; V gene: TRBV28; D gene: NA
CDR3 protein: CASSPRGTDTDTQYF; CDR3 DNA: TGTGCCAGCAGCCCTCGGGGGACAGATACAGATACGCAGTATTTT; clone size: NA; J gene: TRBJ2-3; V gene: TRBV9; D gene: NA
CDR3 protein: CASSYRVRGTEAFF; CDR3 DNA: TGTGCCAGTTCATACAGGGTTAGAGGCACTGAAGCTTTCTTT; clone size: once; J gene: TRBJ1-1; V gene: TRBV5-6; D gene: NA
CDR3 protein: CASSQDEDTQYF; CDR3 DNA: TGCGCCAGCAGCCAAGACGAGGATACGCAGTATTTT; clone size: NA; J gene: TRBJ2-3; V gene: TRBV4-1; D gene: NA
CDR3 protein: CASRFLDRAFHNEQFF; CDR3 DNA: TGTGCCAGCAGGTTCCTAGACAGGGCCTTTCACAATGAGCAGTTCTTC; clone size: NA; J gene: TRBJ2-1; V gene: TRBV28; D gene: TRBD1
CDR3 protein: CASSSGLAGGLYNEQFF; CDR3 DNA: TGCGCCAGCAGTTCCGGACTAGCGGGGGGGCTTTACAATGAGCAGTTCTTC; clone size: NA; J gene: TRBJ2-1; V gene: TRBV5-1; D gene: TRBD2
CDR3 protein: CASSAQGNTDTQYF; CDR3 DNA: TGTGCCAGCAGCGCCCAGGGGAACACAGATACGCAGTATTTT; clone size: NA; J gene: TRBJ2-3; V gene: TRBV9; D gene: NA
CDR3 protein: CASSLFRRAVNTEAFF; CDR3 DNA: TGTGCCAGCAGCTTATTTAGACGGGCGGTGAACACTGAAGCTTTCTTT; clone size: NA; J gene: TRBJ1-1; V gene: TRBV11-1; D gene: NA
CDR3 protein: CASSRTGNNQPQHF; CDR3 DNA: TGCGCCAGCAGCCGGACAGGGAACAATCAGCCCCAGCATTTT; clone size: few; J gene: TRBJ1-5; V gene: TRBV5-1; D gene: TRBD1
CDR3 protein: CASSLGGGTSYEQYF; CDR3 DNA: TGCGCCAGCAGCTTGGGTGGGGGGACCTCCTACGAGCAGTACTTC; clone size: NA; J gene: TRBJ2-7; V gene: TRBV5-1; D gene: NA
CDR3 protein: CASSLPYNSPLHF; CDR3 DNA: TGTGCCAGCAGCTTACCCTATAATTCACCCCTCCACTTT; clone size: NA; J gene: TRBJ1-6; V gene: TRBV11-2; D gene: NA
CDR3 protein: CAISERANEKLFF; CDR3 DNA: TGTGCCATCAGTGAGAGGGCTAATGAAAAACTGTTTTTT; clone size: NA; J gene: TRBJ1-4; V gene: TRBV10-3; D gene: NA
CDR3 protein: CASSLGGRDTEAFF; CDR3 DNA: TGTGCCAGCAGTTTGGGGGGGCGGGACACTGAAGCTTTCTTT; clone size: NA; J gene: TRBJ1-1; V gene: TRBV28; D gene: NA
CDR3 protein: CATSPGGFTDTQYF; CDR3 DNA: TGCGCCACGTCCCCTGGGGGCTTCACAGATACGCAGTATTTT; clone size: NA; J gene: TRBJ2-3; V gene: TRBV5-1; D gene: NA
CDR3 protein: CASRTGSLYEQYF; CDR3 DNA: TGTGCCAGCAGGACCGGGTCCCTCTACGAGCAGTACTTC; clone size: NA; J gene: TRBJ2-7; V gene: TRBV6-1; D gene: NA
CDR3 protein: CASSQPGKKEQFF; CDR3 DNA: TGTGCCAGCAGCCAACCCGGGAAGAAGGAGCAGTTCTTC; clone size: once; J gene: TRBJ2-1; V gene: TRBV7-6; D gene: NA
CDR3 protein: CASSPPGPEEQYF; CDR3 DNA: TGTGCCAGCAGCCCTCCGGGGCCGGAGGAGCAGTACTTC; clone size: NA; J gene: TRBJ2-7; V gene: TRBV7-9; D gene: NA
CDR3 protein: CASSLGTGPYEQYF; CDR3 DNA: TGTGCCAGCAGCTTAGGGACAGGGCCCTACGAGCAGTACTTC; clone size: once; J gene: TRBJ2-7; V gene: TRBV7-2; D gene: TRBD1
CDR3 protein: CASSLLRGNEKLFF; CDR3 DNA: TGCGCCAGCAGCTTGCTGAGGGGCAATGAAAAACTGTTTTTT; clone size: NA; J gene: TRBJ1-4; V gene: TRBV5-1; D gene: NA
CDR3 protein: CASSLSRDRGGRNEKLFF; CDR3 DNA: TGTGCCAGCAGCTTATCCCGGGACAGGGGCGGCAGGAATGAAAAACTGTTTTTT; clone size: NA; J gene: TRBJ1-4; V gene: TRBV11-3; D gene: TRBD1